The rows below give T cell receptor beta chains drawn from one sample of a study of human T cells and chemical hapten exposure. Using its own MiXCR run on the RACE reads, TCRdb lists one record per CDR3 protein. The table includes some 70,000 distinct CDR3 sequences, around 30% detected once. The specimen was whole blood, collected in connection with sensitization to the hapten diphenylcyclopropenone (DPC). These TCRs come from a man aged 40-50 years with alopecia areata. Some clones in this sample may be carry-over from other donors' samples. Each CDR3 is given with its conserved first and last residue. Each record gives: J gene, clone size, V gene, D gene, CDR3 protein, CDR3 DNA. D genes are given only for firm matches. Size tells how often a clone was seen (once, few, many) or the class of an expanded clone, and some rows leave it out.

>TRBJ2-6|.|TRBV28|.
CASSGGANVLTF
TGTGCCAGCAGTGGTGGGGCCAACGTCCTGACTTTC
>TRBJ2-7|.|TRBV10-3|TRBD1
CAISEPDRVYEQYF
TGTGCCATCAGTGAACCGGACAGGGTCTACGAGCAGTACTTC
>TRBJ2-3|.|TRBV25-1|TRBD1
CASKGTGRRADTQYF
TGTGCCAGTAAAGGGACAGGGAGGAGGGCAGATACGCAGTATTTT
>TRBJ1-1|.|TRBV4-1|.
CASSQDGGTNTEAFF
TGCGCCAGCAGCCAGGACGGGGGCACGAACACTGAAGCTTTCTTT
>TRBJ2-7|.|TRBV30|TRBD1
CAWSMGQSYEQYF
TGTGCCTGGAGTATGGGACAGAGCTACGAGCAGTACTTC
>TRBJ1-4|.|TRBV4-3|TRBD1
CASSQEESLDRRKIEKLFF
TGCGCCAGCAGCCAAGAGGAGAGTTTGGACAGGCGTAAGATAGAAAAACTGTTTTTT
>TRBJ2-6|.|TRBV12-3/TRBV12-4|TRBD1
CASSFGTGGSGANVLTF
TGTGCCAGCAGTTTTGGGACAGGGGGCTCTGGGGCCAACGTCCTGACTTTC
>TRBJ2-7|many|TRBV7-9|.
CASSLASFETGSTYEQYF
TGTGCCAGCAGCTTAGCGAGCTTCGAGACAGGATCGACCTACGAGCAGTACTTC
>TRBJ2-1|.|TRBV6-6|.
CASSSFGDNEQFF
TGTGCCAGCAGTAGCTTTGGGGACAATGAGCAGTTCTTC
>TRBJ2-5|.|TRBV12-3/TRBV12-4|TRBD2
CASSSLAVQETQYF
TGTGCCAGCAGTTCCCTAGCGGTCCAAGAGACCCAGTACTTC
>TRBJ2-1|many|TRBV12-3/TRBV12-4|TRBD1
CASNPQGAKVQGEQFF
TGTGCCAGCAACCCACAGGGGGCAAAGGTGCAGGGGGAGCAGTTCTTC
>TRBJ2-6|.|TRBV12-3/TRBV12-4|.
CASSFHRAGANVLTF
TGTGCCAGCAGTTTCCACAGGGCTGGGGCCAACGTCCTGACTTTC
>TRBJ1-2|few|TRBV12-3/TRBV12-4|.
CASSPAAGMNYGYTF
TGTGCCAGCAGTCCAGCGGCCGGGATGAACTATGGCTACACCTTC
>TRBJ1-5|.|TRBV28|.
CASSWGSNQPQHF
TGTGCCAGCAGTTGGGGGAGCAATCAGCCCCAGCATTTT
>TRBJ2-5|.|TRBV7-8|.
CASSSWTVGPPPATQYF
TGTGCCAGCAGCAGCTGGACAGTTGGCCCTCCTCCGGCGACCCAGTACTTC
>TRBJ2-6|.|TRBV30|TRBD1
CACIPGQGFSGANVLTF
TGTGCCTGTATCCCGGGACAGGGCTTCTCTGGGGCCAACGTCCTGACTTTC
>TRBJ1-5|.|TRBV20-1|TRBD1
CSARDRLNQPQHF
TGCAGTGCTAGGGACAGGCTGAATCAGCCCCAGCATTTT
>TRBJ2-7|few|TRBV11-2|TRBD2
CASSSPGTSGYEQYF
TGTGCCAGCAGCTCCCCGGGGACTAGCGGCTACGAGCAGTACTTC
>TRBJ2-3|few|TRBV4-1|TRBD2
CASSQGTSGFSTDTQYF
TGCGCCAGCAGCCAAGGGACTAGCGGGTTTAGCACAGATACGCAGTATTTT
>TRBJ2-3|.|TRBV12-3/TRBV12-4|TRBD1
CASSFAGTGITDTQYF
TGTGCCAGCAGTTTCGCCGGGACAGGGATCACAGATACGCAGTATTTT